The rows below give T cell receptor beta chains drawn from one sample of a study of T-cell memory formation after mild COVID-19. MiXCR was run by TCRdb on the 5' RACE reads, yielding one entry per CDR3 protein. The sample lists approximately 250,000 distinct CDR3 sequences, 15% to 20% seen once, with more than 20% in the top ten. Sequenced material: PBMCs or a T cell subset sorted from them (not recorded which). The source of these receptors is a man younger than 35 who had mild COVID-19 (a few samples of this study predate the infection). Cell type and time point are not known. Each CDR3 is given with its conserved first and last residue. Fields, in order: V gene, J gene, D gene, clone size, CDR3 DNA, CDR3 protein. D genes are given only for firm matches. Rows give clone size only sometimes, using once, few, many, or a class for an expanded clone.

V: TRBV4-1; J: TRBJ1-2; D: NA; size: NA; DNA: TGCGCCAGCAGCCAGGCGGGTATGGGGGGCAACCTGCCCTATGGCTACACCTTC; CDR3: CASSQAGMGGNLPYGYTF
V: TRBV5-5; J: TRBJ2-7; D: TRBD1; size: few; DNA: TGTGCCAGCAGCTTGGGAATGGGACAGCAATCCTCCTACGAGCAGTACTTC; CDR3: CASSLGMGQQSSYEQYF
V: TRBV27; J: TRBJ2-1; D: TRBD2; size: few; DNA: TGTGCCAGCAGAACAGCGGGGGGGCCCTACAATGAGCAGTTCTTC; CDR3: CASRTAGGPYNEQFF
V: TRBV4-3; J: TRBJ2-6; D: NA; size: NA; DNA: TGCGCCAGCAGCCAAGTACCTGGAGGGGACGGGGCCAACGTCCTGACTTTC; CDR3: CASSQVPGGDGANVLTF
V: TRBV11-2; J: TRBJ1-1; D: NA; size: NA; DNA: TGTGCCAGCAGCACCACAGGATTGAACACTGAAGCTTTCTTT; CDR3: CASSTTGLNTEAFF
V: TRBV6-2/TRBV6-3; J: TRBJ1-1; D: NA; size: once; DNA: TGTGCCAGCAGTTACCGGGGGCGACCGGAAGCTTTCTTT; CDR3: CASSYRGRPEAFF
V: TRBV12-3/TRBV12-4; J: TRBJ2-7; D: NA; size: few; DNA: TGTGCCAGCACATCATCAGGGACACACTACGAGCAGTACTTC; CDR3: CASTSSGTHYEQYF
V: TRBV29-1; J: TRBJ2-3; D: NA; size: few; DNA: TGCAGCGCACGGACACTTTGGAGCACAGATACGCAGTATTTT; CDR3: CSARTLWSTDTQYF
V: TRBV7-9; J: TRBJ1-5; D: NA; size: few; DNA: TGTGCCAGCAGCGTAGGGACGAGTCAGCCCCAGCATTTT; CDR3: CASSVGTSQPQHF
V: TRBV6-2/TRBV6-3; J: TRBJ2-2; D: NA; size: few; DNA: TGTGCCAGCACCAGGACCCGAACCACCGGGGAGCTGTTTTTT; CDR3: CASTRTRTTGELFF
V: TRBV5-5; J: TRBJ2-3; D: NA; size: NA; DNA: TGTGCCAGCAGCTTGAGTATCCAGGGGAAGACAGATACGCAGTATTTT; CDR3: CASSLSIQGKTDTQYF
V: TRBV7-3; J: TRBJ1-1; D: TRBD1; size: NA; DNA: TGTGCCAGCAGCCTGGGAACAGGGGGATGGACTGAAGCTTTCTTT; CDR3: CASSLGTGGWTEAFF
V: TRBV9; J: TRBJ2-1; D: NA; size: NA; DNA: TGTGCCAGCAGCGTAAACACAGGGAATGAGCAGTTCTTC; CDR3: CASSVNTGNEQFF
V: TRBV30; J: TRBJ2-3; D: NA; size: few; DNA: TGTGCCTGGAGTGTAAGCACAGATACGCAGTATTTT; CDR3: CAWSVSTDTQYF
V: TRBV20-1; J: TRBJ1-2; D: NA; size: NA; DNA: TGCAGTGCTAGCCTGGGGCGCGGAGGCTACACCTTC; CDR3: CSASLGRGGYTF
V: TRBV6-2/TRBV6-3; J: TRBJ1-5; D: NA; size: NA; DNA: TGTGCCAGCAGTTACAACTATCAGCCCCAGCATTTT; CDR3: CASSYNYQPQHF
V: TRBV20-1; J: TRBJ1-2; D: NA; size: few; DNA: TGCAGTGCGAGAGCCGGGGCCGTCTATGGCTACACCTTC; CDR3: CSARAGAVYGYTF
V: TRBV4-3; J: TRBJ2-2; D: TRBD1; size: NA; DNA: TGCGCCAGCAGCCAAGATGGTGGGACAGGGTGGGCCGGGGAGCTGTTTTTT; CDR3: CASSQDGGTGWAGELFF
V: TRBV12-3/TRBV12-4; J: TRBJ1-1; D: NA; size: NA; DNA: TGTGCCAGCAGCCGCAGCCCTGGGGGCAGCACTGAAGCTTTCTTT; CDR3: CASSRSPGGSTEAFF
V: TRBV20-1; J: TRBJ1-5; D: NA; size: few; DNA: TGCAGTGCTGTAGCCAGCCTCAATCAGCCCCAGCATTTT; CDR3: CSAVASLNQPQHF
V: TRBV7-2; J: TRBJ2-3; D: TRBD1; size: NA; DNA: TGTGCCAGCAGCACAGGGGACCACTCCGATACGCAGTATTTT; CDR3: CASSTGDHSDTQYF
V: TRBV20-1; J: TRBJ2-3; D: TRBD1; size: few; DNA: TGCAGTGCTAGATCCTCGGACAGGCAGCAGTATTTT; CDR3: CSARSSDRQQYF
V: TRBV6-1; J: TRBJ1-2; D: NA; size: NA; DNA: TGTGCCAGCTCCCGAGCTAACTATGGCTACACCTTC; CDR3: CASSRANYGYTF
V: TRBV7-2; J: TRBJ1-5; D: NA; size: few; DNA: TGTGCCAGCAGCTTAGACAACAACAATCAGCCCCAGCATTTT; CDR3: CASSLDNNNQPQHF
V: TRBV5-1; J: TRBJ2-1; D: NA; size: many; DNA: TGCGCCAGCAGCAGGGCCTACAATGAGCAGTTCTTC; CDR3: CASSRAYNEQFF
V: TRBV7-6; J: TRBJ1-1; D: NA; size: NA; DNA: TGTGCCAGCAGCCTCCAAGATAACACTGAAGCTTTCTTT; CDR3: CASSLQDNTEAFF
V: TRBV7-3; J: TRBJ2-1; D: NA; size: few; DNA: TGTGCCAGCAGCTCAGTCCAAGATGCTGAGCAGTTCTTC; CDR3: CASSSVQDAEQFF
V: TRBV4-3; J: TRBJ2-3; D: TRBD2; size: NA; DNA: TGCGCCAGCAGCCAGACACTAGCGGGGGGGCCAGATACGCAGTATTTT; CDR3: CASSQTLAGGPDTQYF
V: TRBV2; J: TRBJ2-5; D: TRBD2; size: few; DNA: TGTGCCAGGTCCCTTCTAGCGGTCCAAGAGACCCAGTACTTC; CDR3: CARSLLAVQETQYF
V: TRBV20-1; J: TRBJ1-2; D: TRBD1; size: NA; DNA: TGCAGTGCCCGTCCCGGGACAGGCCCAGCTAACTATGGCTACACCTTC; CDR3: CSARPGTGPANYGYTF
V: TRBV6-5; J: TRBJ1-5; D: TRBD1; size: once; DNA: TGTGCCAGCAGTACTGGAACAGGGGCCGGTGATCAGCCCCAGCATTTT; CDR3: CASSTGTGAGDQPQHF
V: TRBV20-1; J: TRBJ2-7; D: NA; size: few; DNA: TGCAGTGCTAGAGATCTGGCTTCCCCCTACGAGCAGTACTTC; CDR3: CSARDLASPYEQYF
V: TRBV7-3; J: TRBJ2-1; D: NA; size: NA; DNA: TGTGCCAGCAGCTTAACCGGCGGGACACACAATGAGCAGTTCTTC; CDR3: CASSLTGGTHNEQFF
V: TRBV7-2; J: TRBJ2-5; D: NA; size: few; DNA: TGTGCCAGCAGCTTAGGCTTGGGGATCCAAGAGACCCAGTACTTC; CDR3: CASSLGLGIQETQYF
V: TRBV7-2; J: TRBJ2-3; D: NA; size: NA; DNA: TGTGCCAGCAGCCTGCCGGGGTTCACAGATACGCAGTATTTT; CDR3: CASSLPGFTDTQYF
V: TRBV27; J: TRBJ2-3; D: TRBD1; size: many; DNA: TGTGCCAGCAGTTTTACAGGGGTTGCAGATACGCAGTATTTT; CDR3: CASSFTGVADTQYF